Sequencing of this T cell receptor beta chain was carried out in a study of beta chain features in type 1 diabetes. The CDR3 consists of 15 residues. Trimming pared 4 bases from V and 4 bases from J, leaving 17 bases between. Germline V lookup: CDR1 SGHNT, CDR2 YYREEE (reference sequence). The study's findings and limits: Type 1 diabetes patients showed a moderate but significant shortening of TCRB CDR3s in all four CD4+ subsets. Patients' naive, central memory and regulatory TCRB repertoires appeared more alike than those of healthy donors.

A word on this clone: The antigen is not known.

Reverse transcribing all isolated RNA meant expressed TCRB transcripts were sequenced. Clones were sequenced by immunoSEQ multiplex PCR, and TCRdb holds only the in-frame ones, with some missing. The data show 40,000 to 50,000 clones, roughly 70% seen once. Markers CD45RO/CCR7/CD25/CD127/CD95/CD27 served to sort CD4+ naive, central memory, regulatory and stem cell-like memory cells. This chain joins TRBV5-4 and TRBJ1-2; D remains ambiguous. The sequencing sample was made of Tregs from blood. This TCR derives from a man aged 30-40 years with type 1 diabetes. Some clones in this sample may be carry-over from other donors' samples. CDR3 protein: CASSTFERVGYGYTF. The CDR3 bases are TGTGCCAGCAGCACCTTCGAACGGGTGGGCTATGGCTACACCTTC. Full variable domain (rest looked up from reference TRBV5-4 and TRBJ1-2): ETGVTQSPTHLIKTRGQQVTLRCSSQSGHNTVSWYQQALGQGPQFIFQYYREEENGRGNFPPRFSGLQFPNYSSELNVNALELDDSALYLCASSTFERVGYGYTFGSGTRLTVV.